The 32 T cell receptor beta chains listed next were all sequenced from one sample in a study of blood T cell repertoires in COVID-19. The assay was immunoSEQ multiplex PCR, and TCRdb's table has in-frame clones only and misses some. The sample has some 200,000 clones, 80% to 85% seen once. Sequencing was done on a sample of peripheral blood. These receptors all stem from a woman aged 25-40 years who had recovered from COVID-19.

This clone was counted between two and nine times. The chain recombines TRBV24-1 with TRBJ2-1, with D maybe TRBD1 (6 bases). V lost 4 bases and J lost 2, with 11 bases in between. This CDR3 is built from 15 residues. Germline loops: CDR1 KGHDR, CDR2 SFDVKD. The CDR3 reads CATSEYRAAYNEQFF. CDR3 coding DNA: TGTGCCACCAGTGAATACAGGGCAGCCTACAATGAGCAGTTCTTC.

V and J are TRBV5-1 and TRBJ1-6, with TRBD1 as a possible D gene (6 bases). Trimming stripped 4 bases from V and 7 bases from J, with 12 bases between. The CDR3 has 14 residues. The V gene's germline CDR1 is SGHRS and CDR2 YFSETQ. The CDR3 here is CASSDRRGNSPLHF. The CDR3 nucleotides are TGCGCCAGCAGCGACAGGCGAGGGAATTCACCCCTCCACTTT.

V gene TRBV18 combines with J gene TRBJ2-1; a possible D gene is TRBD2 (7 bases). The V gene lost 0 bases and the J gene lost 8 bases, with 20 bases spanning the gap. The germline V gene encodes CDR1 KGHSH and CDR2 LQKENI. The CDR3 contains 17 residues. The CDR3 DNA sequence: TGTGCCAGCTCACCACCGGGGGCCCCCGGGGGGTATCATGAGCAGTTCTTC. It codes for CASSPPGAPGGYHEQFF.

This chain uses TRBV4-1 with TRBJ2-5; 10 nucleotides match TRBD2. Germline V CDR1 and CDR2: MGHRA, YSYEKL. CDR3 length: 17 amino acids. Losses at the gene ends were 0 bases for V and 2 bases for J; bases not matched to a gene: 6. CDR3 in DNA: TGCGCCAGCAGCCAAGAATTCCCAGCGGGAGGGCAAGAGACCCAGTACTTC. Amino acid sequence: CASSQEFPAGGQETQYF.

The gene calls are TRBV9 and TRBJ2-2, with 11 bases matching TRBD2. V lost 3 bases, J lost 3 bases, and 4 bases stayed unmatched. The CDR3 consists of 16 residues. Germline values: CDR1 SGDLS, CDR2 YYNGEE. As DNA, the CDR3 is TGTGCCAGCAGCGGCTTGGGACTAGCGGACACCGGGGAGCTGTTTTTT. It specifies CASSGLGLADTGELFF.

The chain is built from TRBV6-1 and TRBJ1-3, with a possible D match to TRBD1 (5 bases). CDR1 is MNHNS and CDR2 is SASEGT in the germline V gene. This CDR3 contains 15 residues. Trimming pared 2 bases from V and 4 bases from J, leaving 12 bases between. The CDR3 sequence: CASSEIAGLGNTIYF. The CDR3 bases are TGTGCCAGCAGTGAAATAGCGGGGCTCGGAAACACCATATATTTT.

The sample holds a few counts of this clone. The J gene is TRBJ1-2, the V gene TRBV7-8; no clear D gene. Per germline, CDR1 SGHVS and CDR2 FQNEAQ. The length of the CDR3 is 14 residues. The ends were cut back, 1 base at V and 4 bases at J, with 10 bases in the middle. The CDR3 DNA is TGTGCCAGCAGCTTAGTTGGGCCAAGCTATGGCTACACCTTC. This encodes CASSLVGPSYGYTF. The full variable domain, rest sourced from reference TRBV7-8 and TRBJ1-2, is GAGVSQSPRYKVAKRGQDVALRCDPISGHVSLFWYQQALGQGPEFLTYFQNEAQLDKSGLPSDRFFAERPEGSVSTLKIQRTQQEDSAVYLCASSLVGPSYGYTFGSGTRLTVV.

In DNA, the CDR3 is TGTGCCACCAGTGAGTGGACAGGGGGAAACACCGGGGAGCTGTTTTTT. Amino acid sequence: CATSEWTGGNTGELFF. This rearrangement joins TRBV24-1 to TRBJ2-2, with 10 bases aligning to TRBD1. V trimming: 4 bases; J trimming: 2 bases; junction bases outside the gene matches: 3. The germline CDR1 and CDR2 sequences are KGHDR and SFDVKD. This CDR3 spans 16 amino acids.

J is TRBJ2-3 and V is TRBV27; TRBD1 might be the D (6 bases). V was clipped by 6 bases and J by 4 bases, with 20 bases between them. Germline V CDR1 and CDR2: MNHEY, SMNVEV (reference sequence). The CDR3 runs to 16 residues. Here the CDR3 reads CASRTGGQPYSDTQYF. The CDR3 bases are TGTGCCAGCAGAACAGGAGGACAGCCGTACTCAGATACGCAGTATTTT.

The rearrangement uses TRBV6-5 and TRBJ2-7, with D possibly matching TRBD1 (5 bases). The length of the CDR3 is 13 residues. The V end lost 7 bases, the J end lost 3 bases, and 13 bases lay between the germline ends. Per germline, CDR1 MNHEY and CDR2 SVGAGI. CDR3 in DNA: TGTGCCAGCAACAAGGGGCCCCACTACGAGCAGTACTTC. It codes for CASNKGPHYEQYF.

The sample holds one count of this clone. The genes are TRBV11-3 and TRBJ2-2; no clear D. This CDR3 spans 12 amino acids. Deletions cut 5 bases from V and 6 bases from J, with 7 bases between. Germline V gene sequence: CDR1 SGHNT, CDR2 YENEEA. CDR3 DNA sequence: TGTGCCAGCAGCCGAAGCCCCGGGGAGCTGTTTTTT. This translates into CASSRSPGELFF.

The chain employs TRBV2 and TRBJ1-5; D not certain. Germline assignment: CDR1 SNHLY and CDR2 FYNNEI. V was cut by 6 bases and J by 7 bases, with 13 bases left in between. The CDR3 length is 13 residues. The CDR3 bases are TGTGCCAGCAGCCTGACATGGCGACAGCCCCAGCATTTT. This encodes CASSLTWRQPQHF.

CDR3 nucleotides: TGTGCCAGCAGTTCCCCCCCACCAGGTACCGAAGGCTACACCTTC. It is translated as CASSSPPPGTEGYTF. The V gene is TRBV28, the J gene TRBJ1-2, with unresolved D. CDR3 length: 15 residues. The V gene's germline CDR1 is MDHEN and CDR2 SYDVKM. The ends were cut back, 4 bases at V and 8 bases at J, with 20 bases in the middle.

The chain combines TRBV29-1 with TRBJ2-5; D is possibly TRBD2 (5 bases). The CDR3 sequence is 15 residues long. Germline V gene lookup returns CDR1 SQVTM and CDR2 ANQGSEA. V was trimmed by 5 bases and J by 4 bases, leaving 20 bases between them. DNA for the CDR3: TGCAGCGTTACTGCTAGCAGTTACCCCCCAGAGACCCAGTACTTC. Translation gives CSVTASSYPPETQYF.

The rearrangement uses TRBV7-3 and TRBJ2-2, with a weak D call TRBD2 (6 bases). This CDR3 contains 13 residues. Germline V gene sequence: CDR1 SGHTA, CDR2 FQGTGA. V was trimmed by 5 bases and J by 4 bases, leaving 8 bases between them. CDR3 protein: CASSPGGTGELFF. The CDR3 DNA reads TGTGCCAGCAGCCCCGGGGGCACCGGGGAGCTGTTTTTT.

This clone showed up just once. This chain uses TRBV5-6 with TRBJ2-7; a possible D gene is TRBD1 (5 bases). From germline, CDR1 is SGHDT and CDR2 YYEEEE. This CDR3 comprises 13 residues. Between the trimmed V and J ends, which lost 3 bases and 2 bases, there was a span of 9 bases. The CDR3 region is CASSSDIPYEQYF. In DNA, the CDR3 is TGTGCCAGCAGCTCGGACATCCCCTACGAGCAGTACTTC.

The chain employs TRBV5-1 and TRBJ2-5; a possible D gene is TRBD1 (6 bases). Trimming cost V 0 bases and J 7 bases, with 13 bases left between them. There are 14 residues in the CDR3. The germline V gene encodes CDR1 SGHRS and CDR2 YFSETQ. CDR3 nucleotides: TGCGCCAGCAGCTTGGCTAACAGGGAAGGGACCCAGTACTTC. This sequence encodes CASSLANREGTQYF.

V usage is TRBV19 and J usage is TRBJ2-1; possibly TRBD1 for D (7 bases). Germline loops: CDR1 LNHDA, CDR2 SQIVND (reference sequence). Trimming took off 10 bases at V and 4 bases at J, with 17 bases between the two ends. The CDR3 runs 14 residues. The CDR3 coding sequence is TGTGCCACGAGGACAGGACTATTATACAATGAGCAGTTCTTC. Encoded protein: CATRTGLLYNEQFF.

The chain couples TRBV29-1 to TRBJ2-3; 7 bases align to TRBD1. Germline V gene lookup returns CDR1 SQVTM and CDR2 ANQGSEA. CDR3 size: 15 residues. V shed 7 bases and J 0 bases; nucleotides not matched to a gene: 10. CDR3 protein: CSAVQGPSSTDTQYF. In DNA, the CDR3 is TGCAGCGCGGTACAGGGGCCTTCTAGCACAGATACGCAGTATTTT.

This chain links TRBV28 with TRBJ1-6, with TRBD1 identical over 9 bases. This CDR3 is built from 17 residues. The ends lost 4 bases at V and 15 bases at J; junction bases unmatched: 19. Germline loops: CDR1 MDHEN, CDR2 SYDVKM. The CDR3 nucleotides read TGTGCCAGCAGTTCGGCGGGGGACAGGGCCAGAAATTCAGGCCTCCACTTT. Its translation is CASSSAGDRARNSGLHF.

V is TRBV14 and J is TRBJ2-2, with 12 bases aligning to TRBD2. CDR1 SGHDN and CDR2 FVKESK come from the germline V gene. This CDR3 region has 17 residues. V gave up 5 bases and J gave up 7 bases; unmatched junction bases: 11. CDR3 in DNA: TGTGCCAGCAGCTCCCCGACTAGCGGGAGAGGGAGCGGGGAGCTGTTTTTT. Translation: CASSSPTSGRGSGELFF.

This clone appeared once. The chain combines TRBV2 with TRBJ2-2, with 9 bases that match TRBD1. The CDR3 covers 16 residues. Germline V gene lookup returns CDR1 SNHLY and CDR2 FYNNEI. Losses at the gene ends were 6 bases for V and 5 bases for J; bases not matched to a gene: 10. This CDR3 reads CASRRGQGKGTGELFF. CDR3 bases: TGTGCCAGCAGACGCGGACAGGGGAAGGGGACCGGGGAGCTGTTTTTT.

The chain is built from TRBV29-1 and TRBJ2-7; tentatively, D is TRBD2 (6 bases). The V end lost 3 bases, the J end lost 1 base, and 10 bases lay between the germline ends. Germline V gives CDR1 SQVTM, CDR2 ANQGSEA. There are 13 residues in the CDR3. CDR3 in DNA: TGCAGCGTTGAGAAAGGGACTTCCTACGAGCAGTACTTC. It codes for CSVEKGTSYEQYF.

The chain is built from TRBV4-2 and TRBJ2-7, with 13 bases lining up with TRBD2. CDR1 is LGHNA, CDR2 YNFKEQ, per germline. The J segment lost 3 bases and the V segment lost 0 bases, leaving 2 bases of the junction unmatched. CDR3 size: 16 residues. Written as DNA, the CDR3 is TGTGCCAGCAGCCAAGACTGGACTAGCGGGAGCTACGAGCAGTACTTC. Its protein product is CASSQDWTSGSYEQYF.

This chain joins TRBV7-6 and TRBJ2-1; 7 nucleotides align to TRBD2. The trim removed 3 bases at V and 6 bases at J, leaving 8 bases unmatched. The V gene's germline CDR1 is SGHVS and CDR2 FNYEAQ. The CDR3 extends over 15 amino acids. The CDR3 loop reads CASSLGGRSSNEQFF. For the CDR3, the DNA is TGTGCCAGCAGCTTGGGCGGGAGAAGTAGCAATGAGCAGTTCTTC.

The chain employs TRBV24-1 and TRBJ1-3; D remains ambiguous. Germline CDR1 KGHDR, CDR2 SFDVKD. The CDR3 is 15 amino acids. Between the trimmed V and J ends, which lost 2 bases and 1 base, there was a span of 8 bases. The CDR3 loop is CATSDSGSSGNTIYF. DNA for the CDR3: TGTGCCACCAGTGATTCCGGGAGTTCTGGAAACACCATATATTTT.

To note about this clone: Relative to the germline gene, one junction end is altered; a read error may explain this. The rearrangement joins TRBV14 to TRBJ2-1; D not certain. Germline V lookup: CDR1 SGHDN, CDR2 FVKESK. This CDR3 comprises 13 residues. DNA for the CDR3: TGTGCCAGCAGCCCTCAAAACCAACCAAACAGAGTCTTC. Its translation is CASSPQNQPNRVF.

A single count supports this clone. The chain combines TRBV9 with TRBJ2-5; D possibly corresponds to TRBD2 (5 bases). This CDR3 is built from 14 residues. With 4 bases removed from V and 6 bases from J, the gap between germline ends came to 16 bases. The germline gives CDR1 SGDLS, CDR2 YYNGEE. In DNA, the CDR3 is TGTGCCAGCAGCCCCCGAGGTAGCGCACAGACCCAGTACTTC. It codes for CASSPRGSAQTQYF.

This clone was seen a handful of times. CDR3 in DNA: TGTGCCAGCAGCTTAGTAGGGACAGCTAACACTGAAGCTTTCTTT. Protein: CASSLVGTANTEAFF. The chain is built from TRBV7-9 and TRBJ1-1; TRBD1 matches 7 bases. The V gene's germline CDR1 is SEHNR and CDR2 FQNEAQ (reference sequence). The CDR3 is made up of 15 amino acids. Trimming cost V 1 base and J 2 bases; bases outside gene matches: 4.

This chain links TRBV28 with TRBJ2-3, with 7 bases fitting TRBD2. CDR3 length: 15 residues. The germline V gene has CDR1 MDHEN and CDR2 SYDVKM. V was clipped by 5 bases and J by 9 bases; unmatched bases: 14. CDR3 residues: CASSHSSGSPWTQYF. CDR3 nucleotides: TGTGCCAGCAGTCACTCTAGCGGCAGCCCTTGGACGCAGTATTTT.

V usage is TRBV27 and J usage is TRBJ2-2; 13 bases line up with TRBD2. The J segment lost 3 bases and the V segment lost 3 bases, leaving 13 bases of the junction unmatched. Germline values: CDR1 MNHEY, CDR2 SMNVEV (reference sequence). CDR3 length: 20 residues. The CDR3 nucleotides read TGTGCCAGCAGTTTCCCGGGACTAGCGGGAAGTAGGGGAGACACCGGGGAGCTGTTTTTT. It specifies CASSFPGLAGSRGDTGELFF.

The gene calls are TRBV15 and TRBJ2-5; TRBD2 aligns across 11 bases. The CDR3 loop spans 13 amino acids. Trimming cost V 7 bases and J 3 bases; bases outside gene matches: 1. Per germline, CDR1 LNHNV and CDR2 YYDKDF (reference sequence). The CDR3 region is CATKTSGKETQYF. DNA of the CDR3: TGTGCCACCAAGACTAGCGGGAAAGAGACCCAGTACTTC.